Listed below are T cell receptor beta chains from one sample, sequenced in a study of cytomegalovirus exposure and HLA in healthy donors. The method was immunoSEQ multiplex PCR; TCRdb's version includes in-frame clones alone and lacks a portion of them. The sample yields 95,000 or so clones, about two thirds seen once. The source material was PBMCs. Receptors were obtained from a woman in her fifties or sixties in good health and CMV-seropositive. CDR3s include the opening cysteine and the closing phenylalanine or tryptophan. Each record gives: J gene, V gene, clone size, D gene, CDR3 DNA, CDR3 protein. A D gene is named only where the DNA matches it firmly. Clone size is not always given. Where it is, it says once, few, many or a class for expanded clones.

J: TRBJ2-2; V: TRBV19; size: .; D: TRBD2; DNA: TGTGCCAGTTACCATAGCGGGAGAGTAAACACCGGGGAGCTGTTTTTT; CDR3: CASYHSGRVNTGELFF
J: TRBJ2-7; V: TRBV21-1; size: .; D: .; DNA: TGTGCCAGCAGCAAAGCCAGGGGGCGAACCGATATAAACTACGAGCAGTACTTC; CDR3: CASSKARGRTDINYEQYF
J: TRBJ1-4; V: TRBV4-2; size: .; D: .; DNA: TGTGCCAGCAGCCAAGATCTATCCGGGGGGTGGGTTGAAAAACTGTTTTTT; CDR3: CASSQDLSGGWVEKLFF
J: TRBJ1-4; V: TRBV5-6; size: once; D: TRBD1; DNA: TGTGCCAGCAGCTCCCTCGGGACAGGGAGGGAAAAACTGTTTTTT; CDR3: CASSSLGTGREKLFF
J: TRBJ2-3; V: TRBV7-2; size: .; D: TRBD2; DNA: TGTGCCAGCAGCTCACTAGCGGGAATGGTAGATACGCAGTATTTT; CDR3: CASSSLAGMVDTQYF
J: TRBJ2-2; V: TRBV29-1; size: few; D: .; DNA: TGCAGCGTTGAGGGTGGAGCGTTGGCGACCGGGGAGCTGTTTTTT; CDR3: CSVEGGALATGELFF
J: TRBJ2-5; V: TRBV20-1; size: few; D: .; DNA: TGCAGTGCTACTAGCTCAGGAGCGGAGCACTTC; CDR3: CSATSSGAEHF
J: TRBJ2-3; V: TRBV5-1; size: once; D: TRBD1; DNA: TGCGCCAGCAGCGGGGGACAGATTAGCACAGATACGCAGTATTTT; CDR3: CASSGGQISTDTQYF
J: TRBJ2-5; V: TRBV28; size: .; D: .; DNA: TGTGCCAGCAGTCGCTCTTTACTGAACGTCCAAGAGACCCAGTACTTC; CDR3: CASSRSLLNVQETQYF
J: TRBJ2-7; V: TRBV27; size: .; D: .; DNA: TGTGCCAGCTCACTTTCTATGATCTACGAGCAGTACTTC; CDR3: CASSLSMIYEQYF
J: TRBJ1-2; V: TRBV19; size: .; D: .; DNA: TGTGCCAGAGCTTTGGTCGATGGCTACACCTTC; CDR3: CARALVDGYTF
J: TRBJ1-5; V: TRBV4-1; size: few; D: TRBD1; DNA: TGCGCCAGCAGCCTCGGACAGGGGAACGATCAGCCCCAGCATTTT; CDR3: CASSLGQGNDQPQHF
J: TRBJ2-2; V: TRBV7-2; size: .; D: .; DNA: TGTGCCAGCAGCTTAGTTTACAGGACCGGGGAGCTGTTTTTT; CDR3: CASSLVYRTGELFF
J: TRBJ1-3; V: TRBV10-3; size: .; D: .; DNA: TGTGCCATCATAGCTGGAAACACCATATATTTT; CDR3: CAIIAGNTIYF
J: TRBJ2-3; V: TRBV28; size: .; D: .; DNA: TGTGCCAGCCCACCCCCGGGGGTTATGTGGACAGATACGCAGTATTTT; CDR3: CASPPPGVMWTDTQYF
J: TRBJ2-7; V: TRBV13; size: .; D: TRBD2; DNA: TGTGCCAGCAGCCTAGACCCACGTGGCGGGAGAGGCTACGAGCAGTACTTC; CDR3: CASSLDPRGGRGYEQYF
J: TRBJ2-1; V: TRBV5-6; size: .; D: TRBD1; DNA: TGTGCCAGCAGCGGAATGGGACAGGGGAGGGGTTACAATGAGCAGTTCTTC; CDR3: CASSGMGQGRGYNEQFF
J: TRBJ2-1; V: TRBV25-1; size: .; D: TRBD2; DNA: TGTGCCAGCAGTCCTAAGACTAGCGGGGGGACCTACAATGAGCAGTTCTTC; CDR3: CASSPKTSGGTYNEQFF
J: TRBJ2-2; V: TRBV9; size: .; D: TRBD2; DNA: TGTGCCAGCAGCGGACTTAGCGGGAGCGCCGGGGAGCTGTTTTTT; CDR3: CASSGLSGSAGELFF
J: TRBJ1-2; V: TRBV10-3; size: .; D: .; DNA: TGTGCCATCAGTGAGACAGGAGCCTATGGCTACACCTTC; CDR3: CAISETGAYGYTF
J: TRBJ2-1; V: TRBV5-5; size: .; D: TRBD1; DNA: TGTGCCAGCAGCACCTCAGCGGGACAGGGGGCAGGTGAGCAGTTCTTC; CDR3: CASSTSAGQGAGEQFF
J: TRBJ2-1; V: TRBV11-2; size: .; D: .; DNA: TGTGCCAGCAGCTTAGTCGGACAGTACAATGAGCAGTTCTTC; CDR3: CASSLVGQYNEQFF
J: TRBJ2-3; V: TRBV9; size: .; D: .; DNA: TGTGCCAGCACCTTCGGGGTTAGCACAGATACGCAGTATTTT; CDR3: CASTFGVSTDTQYF
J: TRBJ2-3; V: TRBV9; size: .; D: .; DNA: TGTGCCAGCAGCGTATCAGGGGTTGTTGATACGCACTATTTT; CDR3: CASSVSGVVDTHYF